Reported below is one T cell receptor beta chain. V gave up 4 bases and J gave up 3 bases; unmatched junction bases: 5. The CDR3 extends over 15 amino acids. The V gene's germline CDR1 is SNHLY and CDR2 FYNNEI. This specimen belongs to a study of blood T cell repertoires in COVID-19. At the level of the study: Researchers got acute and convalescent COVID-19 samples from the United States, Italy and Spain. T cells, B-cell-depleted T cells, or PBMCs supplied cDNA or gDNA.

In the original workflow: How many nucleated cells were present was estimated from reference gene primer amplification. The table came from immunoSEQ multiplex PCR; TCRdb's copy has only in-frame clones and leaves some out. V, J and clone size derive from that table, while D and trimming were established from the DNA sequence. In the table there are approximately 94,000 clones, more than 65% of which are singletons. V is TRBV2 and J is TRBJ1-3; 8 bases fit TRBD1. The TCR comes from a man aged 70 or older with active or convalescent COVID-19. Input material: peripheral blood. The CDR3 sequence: CASSANRGNGNTIYF. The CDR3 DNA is TGTGCCAGCAGTGCGAACAGGGGGAATGGAAACACCATATATTTT.